This T cell receptor beta chain was observed in a study of T cell clones after liver transplantation. About the research overall: TCRbeta sequencing after a pre-transplant mixed lymphocyte reaction identified graft-donor-reactive clones, later tracked in post-transplant blood.

Trimming shortened V by 6 bases and J by 6 bases, and 15 bases separated the two germline ends. Per germline, CDR1 KGHSH and CDR2 LQKENI. This CDR3 is built from 14 residues. Method: immunoSEQ multiplex PCR; TCRdb's copy keeps in-frame clones and lacks some. The data show over 50,000 clones, approximately 84% seen once. This clone was seen just once. The sequence derives from a human donor who received a liver transplant. V and J are TRBV18 and TRBJ1-5; perhaps TRBD1 as D (6 bases). Material: CD4+ T cells from blood, obtained before liver transplant. The DNA of the CDR3 is TGTGCCAGCTCTCCCACAGGGTTGGGTCAGCCCCAGCATTTT. Its translation: CASSPTGLGQPQHF.